Reported below is one T cell receptor (beta chain). Its specificity is unknown. This may be a read error, as it is one base from a much larger clone. Other DNA sequences in this specimen translate into the identical CDR3. This table comes from immunoSEQ multiplex PCR, and its TCRdb copy is limited to in-frame clones, with some not included. The table lists 300,000 or so clones, around 90% of them singletons. The data were obtained in a study of cytomegalovirus exposure and HLA in healthy donors. Study-level information: The same platform was used for the 120 or so validation repertoires as for the approximately 670 first-cohort repertoires, as reported in a later analysis. Whole-study results and caveats: Investigators reported around 150 TCR beta chains as tied to cytomegalovirus. Reportedly, diagnosis of cytomegalovirus status by the classifier showed high specificity and sensitivity.

An approximately 130-subject validation cohort, separate from the approximately 610-subject first cohort, supplied the donors. Sequenced material: PBMCs. This receptor was identified in a man aged 30 to 45 in good health and CMV-seronegative.

Written as DNA, the CDR3 is TGTGCCAGCAGCCAAGATGTTCAGGGTGGCAATCAGCCCCAGCATTTT. This gives the protein CASSQDVQGGNQPQHF. V gene TRBV4-2 combines with J gene TRBJ1-5; D possibly corresponds to TRBD1 (5 bases). V shed 0 bases and J shed 2 bases, with 11 bases lying between them. Germline CDR1 reads LGHNA; CDR2 reads YNFKEQ. This CDR3 region has 16 residues.